This TCR beta chain was identified in a study of chemoradiotherapy in HPV16-positive cancers. Repeated repertoire sampling spanned the course of chemoradiotherapy. Whole-study results and caveats: Better recurrence-free survival went with HPV-responsive T-cell expansion in HPV16-positive patients.

Germline CDR1 reads MNHEY; CDR2 reads SMNVEV (reference sequence). CDR3 length equals 12 residues. The repertoire was sequenced with immunoSEQ multiplex PCR; TCRdb's copy has only in-frame clones and lacks some. Of over 7,000 clones in the sample, 87% were seen once. Note on this clone: Its cognate antigen is unknown.

The chain is built from TRBV27 and TRBJ2-5; 10 bases map to TRBD2. The J call is doubtful: the DNA matches TRBJ2-7 better. Here the sequenced sample was blood, taken from a patient who underwent chemoradiotherapy. This sequence was found in a human donor with HPV-associated anogenital cancer. CDR3 region: CASGLAAYEQYF. In DNA form, the CDR3 reads TGTGCCAGCGGACTAGCGGCCTACGAGCAGTACTTC.